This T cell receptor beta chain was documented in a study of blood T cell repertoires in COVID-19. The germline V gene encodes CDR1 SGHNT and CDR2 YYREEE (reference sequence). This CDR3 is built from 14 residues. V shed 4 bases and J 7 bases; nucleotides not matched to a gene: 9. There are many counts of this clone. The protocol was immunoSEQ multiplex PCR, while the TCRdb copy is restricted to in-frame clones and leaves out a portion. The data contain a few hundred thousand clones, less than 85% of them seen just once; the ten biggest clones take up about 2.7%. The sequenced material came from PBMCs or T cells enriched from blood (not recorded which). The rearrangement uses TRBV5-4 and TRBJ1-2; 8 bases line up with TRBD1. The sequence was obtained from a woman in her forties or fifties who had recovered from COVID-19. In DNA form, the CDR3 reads TGTGCCAGCAGCACCGGACAGGGATACTCTGGCTACACCTTC. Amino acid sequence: CASSTGQGYSGYTF.